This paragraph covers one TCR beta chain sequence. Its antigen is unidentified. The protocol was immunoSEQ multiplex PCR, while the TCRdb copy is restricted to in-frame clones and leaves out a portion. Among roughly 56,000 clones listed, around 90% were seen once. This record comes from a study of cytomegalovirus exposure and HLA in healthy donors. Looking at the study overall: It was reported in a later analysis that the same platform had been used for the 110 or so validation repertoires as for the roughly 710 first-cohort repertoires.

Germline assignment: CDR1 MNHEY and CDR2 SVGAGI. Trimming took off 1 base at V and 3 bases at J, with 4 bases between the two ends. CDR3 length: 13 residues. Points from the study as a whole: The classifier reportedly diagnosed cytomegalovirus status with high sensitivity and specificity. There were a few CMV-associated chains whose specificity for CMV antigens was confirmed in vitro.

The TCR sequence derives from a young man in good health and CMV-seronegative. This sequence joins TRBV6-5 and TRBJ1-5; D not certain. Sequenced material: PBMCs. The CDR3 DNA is TGTGCCAGCAGTTACTTTCACAATCAGCCCCAGCATTTT. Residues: CASSYFHNQPQHF.